This T cell receptor beta chain was observed in a study of vaccination effects on CD4 cells after COVID-19. The CDR3 loop spans 15 amino acids. CDR1 SGHRS and CDR2 YFSETQ come from the germline V gene. Trimming removed 3 bases from V and 5 bases from J; junction bases left unmatched: 7. Antigen-specific CD4+ T cell clonotypes were called by their expansion after viral peptide-pool culture in ViraFEST. Researchers isolated CD4+ T cells once ten to eleven days of culture had elapsed. This individual tested PCR-positive for SARS-CoV-2 infection between March and December 2020. With regard to this clone: No antigen is known for it.

Assay: immunoSEQ multiplex PCR; the TCRdb copy retains only in-frame clones and omits some. The sample contains 20,000 to 30,000 clones, roughly two thirds of which appear only once. This sequence joins TRBV5-1 and TRBJ2-5; 10 bases agree with TRBD1. The sequences come from CD4+ T cells from PBMCs cultured with SARS-CoV-2 spike peptides, collected before COVID-19 vaccination. This TCR was sampled from a human donor who had a prior SARS-CoV-2 infection. The CDR3 DNA reads TGCGCCAGCAGCTCCACCGGGACAGGGGTTGAGACCCAGTACTTC. Translating gives CASSSTGTGVETQYF.